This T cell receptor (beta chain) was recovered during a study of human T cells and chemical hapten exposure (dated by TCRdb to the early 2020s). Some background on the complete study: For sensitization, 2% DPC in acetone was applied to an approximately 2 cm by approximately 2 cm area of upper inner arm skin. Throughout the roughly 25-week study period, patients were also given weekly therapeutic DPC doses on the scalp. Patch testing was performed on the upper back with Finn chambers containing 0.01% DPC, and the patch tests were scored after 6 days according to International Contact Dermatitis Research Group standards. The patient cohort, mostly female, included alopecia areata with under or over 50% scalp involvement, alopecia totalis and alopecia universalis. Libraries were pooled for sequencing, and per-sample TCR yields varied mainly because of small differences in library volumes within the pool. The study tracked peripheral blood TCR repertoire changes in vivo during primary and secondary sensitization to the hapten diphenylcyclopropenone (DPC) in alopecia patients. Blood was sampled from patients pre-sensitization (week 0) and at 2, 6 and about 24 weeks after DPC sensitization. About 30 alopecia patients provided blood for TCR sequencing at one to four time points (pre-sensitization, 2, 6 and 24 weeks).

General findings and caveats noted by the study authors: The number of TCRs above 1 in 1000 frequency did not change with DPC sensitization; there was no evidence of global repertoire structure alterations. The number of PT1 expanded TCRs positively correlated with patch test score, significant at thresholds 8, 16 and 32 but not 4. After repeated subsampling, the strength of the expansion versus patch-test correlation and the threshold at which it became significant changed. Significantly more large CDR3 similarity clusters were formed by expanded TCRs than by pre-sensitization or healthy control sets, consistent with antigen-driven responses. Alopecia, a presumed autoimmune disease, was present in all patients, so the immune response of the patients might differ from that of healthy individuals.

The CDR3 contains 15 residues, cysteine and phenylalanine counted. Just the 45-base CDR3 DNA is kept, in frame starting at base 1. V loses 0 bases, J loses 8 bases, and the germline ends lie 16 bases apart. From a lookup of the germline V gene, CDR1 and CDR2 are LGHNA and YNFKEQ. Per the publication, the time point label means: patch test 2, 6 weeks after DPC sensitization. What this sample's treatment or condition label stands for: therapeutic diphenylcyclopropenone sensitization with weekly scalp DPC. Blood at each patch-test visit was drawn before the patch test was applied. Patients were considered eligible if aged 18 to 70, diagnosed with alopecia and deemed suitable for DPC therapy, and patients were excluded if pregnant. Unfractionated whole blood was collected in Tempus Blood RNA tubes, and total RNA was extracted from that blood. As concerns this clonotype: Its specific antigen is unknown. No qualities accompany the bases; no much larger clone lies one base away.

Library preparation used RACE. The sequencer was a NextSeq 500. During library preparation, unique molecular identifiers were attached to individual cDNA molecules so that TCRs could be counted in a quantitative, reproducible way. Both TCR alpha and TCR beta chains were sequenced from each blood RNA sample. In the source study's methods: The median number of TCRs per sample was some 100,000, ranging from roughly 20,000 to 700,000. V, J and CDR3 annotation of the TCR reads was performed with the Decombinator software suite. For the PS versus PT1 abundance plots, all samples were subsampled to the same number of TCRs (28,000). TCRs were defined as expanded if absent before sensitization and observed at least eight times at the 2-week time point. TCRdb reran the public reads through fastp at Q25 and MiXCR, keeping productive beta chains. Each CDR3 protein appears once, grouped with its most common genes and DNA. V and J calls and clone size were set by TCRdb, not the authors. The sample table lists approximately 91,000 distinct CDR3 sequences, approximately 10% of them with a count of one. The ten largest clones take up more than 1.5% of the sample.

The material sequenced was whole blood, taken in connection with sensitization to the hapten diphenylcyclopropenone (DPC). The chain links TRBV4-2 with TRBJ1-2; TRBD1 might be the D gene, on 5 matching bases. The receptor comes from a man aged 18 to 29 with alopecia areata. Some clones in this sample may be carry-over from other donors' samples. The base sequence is TGTGCCAGCAGCCAAGACCGGGACCGCGGGAGAGGCTACACCTTC. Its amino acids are CASSQDRDRGRGYTF.